There are a few counts of the clone carrying this T cell receptor (beta chain). No antigen is known for it. TCRdb re-analysed the RACE reads in MiXCR, keeping a single row per CDR3 protein. The sample carries 65,000 to 85,000 distinct CDR3 sequences, about 10% recorded once. These data originate in a study of human T cells and chemical hapten exposure. In the study overall: Throughout a study of roughly 25 weeks, patients underwent weekly scalp administration of diphenylcyclopropenone doses.

Germline lookup yields CDR1 WNHNN and CDR2 SYGVQD (reference sequence). This CDR3 has 14 amino acids. V lost 4 bases to trimming and J lost 2 bases, with 8 bases between them. Time point noted: patch test 1, 2 weeks after DPC sensitization. The treatment was: therapeutic diphenylcyclopropenone sensitization with weekly scalp DPC. Samples of blood were obtained prior to the application of each patch test. Study-level points and caveats: Large CDR3 similarity clusters arose significantly more often from expanded TCRs than from controls.

The chain links TRBV10-1 to TRBJ2-2; D is tentatively TRBD1 or TRBD2 (5 bases each). The source is a woman in her sixties with alopecia areata. Some clones in this sample may be carry-over from other donors' samples. The sequencing used whole blood, collected in connection with sensitization to the hapten diphenylcyclopropenone (DPC). CDR3 region: CASSAGPNTGELFF. The CDR3 DNA reads TGCGCCAGCAGTGCGGGACCAAACACCGGGGAGCTGTTTTTT.